The rows below give T cell receptor beta chains drawn from one sample of a study of CD8 T cells in ankylosing spondylitis. MiXCR, run by TCRdb on the 5' RACE reads, gives a single entry per CDR3 protein. The sample has fewer than 500,000 distinct CDR3 sequences; about 22% are singletons. Sequenced material: blood, either unsorted or a sorted T cell fraction (not recorded which). All receptors come from a male donor with ankylosing spondylitis. Both conserved end residues are part of each CDR3. A D gene is named only where the DNA matches it firmly. Clone size is shown for a subset of rows, as once, few, many or a class of expanded clone.

cdr3_nt: TGTGCCTGCGGGGGAGCGGGAGGTAGCTCCTACGAGCAGTACTTC
cdr3_aa: CACGGAGGSSYEQYF
d_call: TRBD2
v_call: TRBV30
clone_size: few
j_call: TRBJ2-7

cdr3_nt: TGCAGTGTCCTCCCGAAAGGGGGACACTACGAGCAGTACTTC
cdr3_aa: CSVLPKGGHYEQYF
d_call: NA
v_call: TRBV20-1
clone_size: few
j_call: TRBJ2-7

cdr3_nt: TGTGCCAACGGGACTAGCGGGAGGAATTTATACGAGCAGTACTTC
cdr3_aa: CANGTSGRNLYEQYF
d_call: TRBD2
v_call: TRBV2
clone_size: NA
j_call: TRBJ2-7

cdr3_nt: TGTGCCAGCAGCCAACTAGCGGGAGGCGAGCAGTACTTC
cdr3_aa: CASSQLAGGEQYF
d_call: TRBD2
v_call: TRBV3-1
clone_size: few
j_call: TRBJ2-7

cdr3_nt: TGTGCCAGCAGTGGAGGGGGGAGGGAATCCACAGATACGCAGTATTTT
cdr3_aa: CASSGGGRESTDTQYF
d_call: NA
v_call: TRBV6-1
clone_size: few
j_call: TRBJ2-3

cdr3_nt: TGCGCCAGCAAAGTTGGGACAGGGCACTACGAGCAGAACTTC
cdr3_aa: CASKVGTGHYEQNF
d_call: TRBD1
v_call: TRBV5-1
clone_size: NA
j_call: TRBJ2-7

cdr3_nt: TGTGCCAGCAGCTTAGTGGGACAAAACACCGGGGAGCTGTTTTTT
cdr3_aa: CASSLVGQNTGELFF
d_call: NA
v_call: TRBV11-3
clone_size: NA
j_call: TRBJ2-2

cdr3_nt: TGTGCCAGCAGCCAACATAAGACTAGCGGCTACAATGAGCAGTTCTTC
cdr3_aa: CASSQHKTSGYNEQFF
d_call: TRBD2
v_call: TRBV4-2
clone_size: NA
j_call: TRBJ2-1

cdr3_nt: TGTGCCAGCAGTCCGACTAGCGGGAGGTTAGCAGATACGCAGTATTTT
cdr3_aa: CASSPTSGRLADTQYF
d_call: TRBD2
v_call: TRBV6-1
clone_size: few
j_call: TRBJ2-3

cdr3_nt: TGTGCCAGCAGCGACGGGACTTTGGATACGCAGTATTTT
cdr3_aa: CASSDGTLDTQYF
d_call: NA
v_call: TRBV7-7
clone_size: few
j_call: TRBJ2-3

cdr3_nt: TGTGCCAGTAGTCCGTCCGAGGCTGGGAACACTGAAGCTTTCTTT
cdr3_aa: CASSPSEAGNTEAFF
d_call: NA
v_call: TRBV19
clone_size: NA
j_call: TRBJ1-1

cdr3_nt: TGCAGTGCTAGAGATTTAAGCAAAGGGCTCTACGAGCAGTACTTC
cdr3_aa: CSARDLSKGLYEQYF
d_call: NA
v_call: TRBV20-1
clone_size: NA
j_call: TRBJ2-7

cdr3_nt: TGCGCCAGCAGCCAGGAGGCCTATTCCCCTGGGGCCAACGTCCTGACTTTC
cdr3_aa: CASSQEAYSPGANVLTF
d_call: NA
v_call: TRBV4-3
clone_size: NA
j_call: TRBJ2-6

cdr3_nt: TGTGCCAGCTCGCCCCTCGGAGGGGGCGGCACAGATACGCAGTATTTT
cdr3_aa: CASSPLGGGGTDTQYF
d_call: NA
v_call: TRBV18
clone_size: NA
j_call: TRBJ2-3

cdr3_nt: TGTGCCAGCATCCAATCGGGACAGATTGAAGAGACCCAGTACTTC
cdr3_aa: CASIQSGQIEETQYF
d_call: TRBD1
v_call: TRBV7-9
clone_size: NA
j_call: TRBJ2-5

cdr3_nt: TGCGCCAGCAGCCCTTCTCCCGGACAGGCGACCTACGAGCAGTACTTC
cdr3_aa: CASSPSPGQATYEQYF
d_call: TRBD1
v_call: TRBV4-1
clone_size: NA
j_call: TRBJ2-7

cdr3_nt: TGTGCCAGCAGTTTGCCCGTCCAGGGAATAAACGAGCAGTACTTC
cdr3_aa: CASSLPVQGINEQYF
d_call: NA
v_call: TRBV28
clone_size: many
j_call: TRBJ2-7

cdr3_nt: TGCAGCGTGGCAAGGGTGGGTGCTAATGAAAAACTGTTTTTT
cdr3_aa: CSVARVGANEKLFF
d_call: NA
v_call: TRBV29-1
clone_size: few
j_call: TRBJ1-4

cdr3_nt: TGTGCCAGCAGCTGGGACAGGGGACAAGAGACCCAGTACTTC
cdr3_aa: CASSWDRGQETQYF
d_call: TRBD1
v_call: TRBV7-9
clone_size: NA
j_call: TRBJ2-5

cdr3_nt: TGTGCCAGCAGACTAGCGGGAGGGCCCTACGAGCAGTACTTC
cdr3_aa: CASRLAGGPYEQYF
d_call: TRBD2
v_call: TRBV28
clone_size: NA
j_call: TRBJ2-7

cdr3_nt: TGCGCCAGCAGCTTGGATGGGGGCGCGGACACCGGGGAGCTGTTTTTT
cdr3_aa: CASSLDGGADTGELFF
d_call: NA
v_call: TRBV5-1
clone_size: once
j_call: TRBJ2-2

cdr3_nt: TGTGCCAGCAGCTTATTGGGGACAGACGAAGGAACTGAAGCTTTCTTT
cdr3_aa: CASSLLGTDEGTEAFF
d_call: TRBD1
v_call: TRBV7-6
clone_size: few
j_call: TRBJ1-1

cdr3_nt: TGTGCCAGCAGCCTCAGCGGGAGATCCCACAATGAGCAGTTCTTC
cdr3_aa: CASSLSGRSHNEQFF
d_call: TRBD2
v_call: TRBV3-1
clone_size: few
j_call: TRBJ2-1

cdr3_nt: TGTGCCAGCAGCTTAGACAGGGCATGGGCCAAAAACATTCAGTACTTC
cdr3_aa: CASSLDRAWAKNIQYF
d_call: NA
v_call: TRBV11-3
clone_size: NA
j_call: TRBJ2-4

cdr3_nt: TGCGCCAGCAGCCCGGGACAGTCCTATGGCTACACCTTC
cdr3_aa: CASSPGQSYGYTF
d_call: TRBD1
v_call: TRBV5-1
clone_size: NA
j_call: TRBJ1-2

cdr3_nt: TGTGCCAGCAGCGTACGGGGCCGGGGTTCACCCCTCCACTTT
cdr3_aa: CASSVRGRGSPLHF
d_call: NA
v_call: TRBV9
clone_size: NA
j_call: TRBJ1-6

cdr3_nt: TGTGCCAGCTCACCAAGGGCAGCGATTAGCAATCAGCCCCAGCATTTT
cdr3_aa: CASSPRAAISNQPQHF
d_call: NA
v_call: TRBV18
clone_size: NA
j_call: TRBJ1-5

cdr3_nt: TGCAGTGCTAGAAGCCCGGGCCCCGAAGCTTTCTTT
cdr3_aa: CSARSPGPEAFF
d_call: NA
v_call: TRBV20-1
clone_size: once
j_call: TRBJ1-1

cdr3_nt: TGTGCCAGCAGTCCTCTTAGCGGGTTGAACACCGGGGAGCTGTTTTTT
cdr3_aa: CASSPLSGLNTGELFF
d_call: TRBD2
v_call: TRBV12-3/TRBV12-4
clone_size: few
j_call: TRBJ2-2

cdr3_nt: TGTGCCAGCTCACCAACGCAGGGTTGGGCTTTCTTT
cdr3_aa: CASSPTQGWAFF
d_call: NA
v_call: TRBV18
clone_size: NA
j_call: TRBJ1-1

cdr3_nt: TGTGCCAGCTCTAGCGGGGAGAGCTCCTACAATGAGCAGTTCTTC
cdr3_aa: CASSSGESSYNEQFF
d_call: TRBD2
v_call: TRBV10-3
clone_size: NA
j_call: TRBJ2-1

cdr3_nt: TGTGCCAGCAGCTTAGACAGGGGACAAGCTTTCTTT
cdr3_aa: CASSLDRGQAFF
d_call: TRBD1
v_call: TRBV12-3/TRBV12-4
clone_size: few
j_call: TRBJ1-1

cdr3_nt: TGCGCCAGCAGCTTGGCCCTTAAGACTAGCGGGATGAATGAGCAGTTCTTC
cdr3_aa: CASSLALKTSGMNEQFF
d_call: TRBD2
v_call: TRBV5-1
clone_size: NA
j_call: TRBJ2-1

cdr3_nt: TGTGCCAGCTCCGACACTTACTCCTACGAGCAGTACTTC
cdr3_aa: CASSDTYSYEQYF
d_call: NA
v_call: TRBV5-6
clone_size: few
j_call: TRBJ2-7

cdr3_nt: TGTGCCAGCAGTTGGACTAGCGGGGACCTAAACAATGAGCAGTTCTTC
cdr3_aa: CASSWTSGDLNNEQFF
d_call: TRBD2
v_call: TRBV6-5
clone_size: NA
j_call: TRBJ2-1

cdr3_nt: TGTGCCAGCAGTGAAGGACAGGGCGGCTCGGAAAAACTGTTTTTT
cdr3_aa: CASSEGQGGSEKLFF
d_call: TRBD1
v_call: TRBV6-1
clone_size: NA
j_call: TRBJ1-4

cdr3_nt: TGTGCCAGCAGCCAAAAACGGGACAGCGGGGAGCTGTTTTTT
cdr3_aa: CASSQKRDSGELFF
d_call: TRBD1
v_call: TRBV11-2
clone_size: NA
j_call: TRBJ2-2

cdr3_nt: TGTGCCAGCAGGCGGACAGGGGACGGCAATCAGCCCCAGCATTTT
cdr3_aa: CASRRTGDGNQPQHF
d_call: TRBD1
v_call: TRBV12-3/TRBV12-4
clone_size: NA
j_call: TRBJ1-5

cdr3_nt: TGTGCCAGCAGCTTTCTGGACAGGGCTGAAGCTTTCTTT
cdr3_aa: CASSFLDRAEAFF
d_call: TRBD1
v_call: TRBV7-9
clone_size: NA
j_call: TRBJ1-1

cdr3_nt: TGTGCCACCAGTGATTCGTTCGAAAACATTCAGTACTTC
cdr3_aa: CATSDSFENIQYF
d_call: NA
v_call: TRBV24-1
clone_size: few
j_call: TRBJ2-4

cdr3_nt: TGTGCCAGTACAACAGGGATGTTTTCGGATACGCAGTATTTT
cdr3_aa: CASTTGMFSDTQYF
d_call: NA
v_call: TRBV27
clone_size: NA
j_call: TRBJ2-3